The clone carrying this TCR beta chain was detected a few times. Its antigen is as yet unknown. This record belongs to a study of blood T cells in healthy people across ages. Study-level points and caveats: Estimates drawn from one million T cells were deemed to understate diversity. Changes in expanded clonotypes were possibly confounded, as the CMV status of donors was unknown.

The individuals who served as donors were healthy Caucasians living in Russia, aged roughly 6 to 90. Every sample yielded at least 6.5 million isolated PBMCs. For the second PCR, which ran for about 7 to 11 cycles, a sample-barcoded 5' primer and a J-beta primer mix were used. TCRdb processed the 5' RACE reads anew with MiXCR; each CDR3 protein has one entry. The sample carries about 1.4 million distinct CDR3 sequences, roughly 59% recorded once. This CDR3 comprises 12 residues. The clonotype comes from a man between 18 and 35 years old in good health. The sequenced material came from blood. The J gene is TRBJ2-4, the V gene TRBV12-3 or TRBV12-4; D is unclear. With the DNA end fitting TRBJ2-7 better, the J assignment may be wrong. The CDR3 here is CASSPALNEQYF. The CDR3 DNA follows: TGTGCCAGCAGTCCCGCCTTAAACGAGCAGTACTTC.